This TCR beta chain is drawn from a study of early T cells in non-severe SARS-CoV-2 infection. TCRdb re-analysed the 5' RACE reads in MiXCR, keeping a single row per CDR3 protein. The table lists approximately 63,000 distinct CDR3 sequences, approximately 6.1% of them singletons. This clonotype was seen at least ten times. In germline, CDR1 is SGHTA, CDR2 FQGNSA. V shed 2 bases, J shed 0 bases, and the junction held 2 bases outside the gene matches. The length of the CDR3 is 15 residues. This receptor was obtained from an adult who was a healthcare worker with PCR-confirmed SARS-CoV-2 infection or an uninfected control (not recorded which). The rearrangement uses TRBV7-2 and TRBJ2-7; the match to TRBD2 covers 9 bases. The specimen was whole blood, collected at baseline. In DNA, the CDR3 is TGTGCCAGCAGCTTATATAGCGGGAGCTCCTACGAGCAGTACTTC. Residues: CASSLYSGSSYEQYF.